This TCR beta chain is drawn from a study of STAT5B mutations in CD4+ large granular lymphocyte leukemia. Study results and caveats: 8/27 top patient clones versus 2/35 control clones were TRBV06-family. About 24% of private leukemic clonotypes occurred rarely in other patients' non-leukemic repertoires.

Germline V CDR1 and CDR2: MDHEN, SYDVKM. V lost 4 bases to trimming and J lost 8 bases, with 9 bases between them. The CDR3 has 12 amino acids. Controls came from buffy coats of healthy blood donors. As to this clone: Its antigen is unknown.

This was a survey-level run. Measured with immunoSEQ multiplex PCR; TCRdb has only the in-frame clones, and not every one. The sample holds 30,000 or so clones, just under 80% seen once. This chain uses TRBV28 with TRBJ2-1; D gene ambiguous. The TCR was taken from a human donor in good health. Sequenced sample: CD4+ T cells from blood buffy coats. The CDR3 spells CASSSPLDEQFF. CDR3 nucleotide sequence: TGTGCCAGCAGTTCTCCCCTCGATGAGCAGTTCTTC.